Shown below are 17 T cell receptor beta chains from a single sample sequenced in a study of T cell responses to AZD1222 COVID-19 vaccine. The protocol was immunoSEQ multiplex PCR, while the TCRdb copy is restricted to in-frame clones and leaves out a portion. The sample consists of over 100,000 clones, over 75% of them appearing once. This specimen consisted of peripheral blood, obtained on day 0 of AZD1222 vaccination. The receptors stem from an adult in good health.

The J gene is TRBJ1-4, the V gene TRBV15; 8 nucleotides line up with TRBD1. J lost 8 bases, V lost 2 bases, and 7 bases had no gene match. CDR1 and CDR2 (germline): LNHNV, YYDKDF (reference sequence). This CDR3 contains 15 residues. The CDR3 DNA follows: TGTGCCACCAGCAGACGGACAGGGCCCGGGGAAAAACTGTTTTTT. Encoded protein: CATSRRTGPGEKLFF.

J is TRBJ1-3 and V is TRBV25-1; D perhaps matches TRBD1 (5 bases). This CDR3 region has 16 residues. The V end lost 3 bases, the J end lost 3 bases, and 15 bases lay between the germline ends. CDR1 and CDR2 (germline): MGHDK, SYGVNS. The CDR3 nucleotides are TGTGCCAGCAGTGACCAGTGGGGCAGGGATGGAAACACCATATATTTT. Its protein product is CASSDQWGRDGNTIYF.

The chain links TRBV12-3 or TRBV12-4 to TRBJ1-2, with a tentative D call TRBD1 (5 bases). Trimming took 7 bases from V and 8 from J, leaving 17 bases between them. CDR3 length: 13 amino acids. The CDR3 DNA reads TGTGCCAGCAACGAAATGGGGGGTTTAGGCTACACCTTC. Protein: CASNEMGGLGYTF.

This chain uses TRBV5-4 with TRBJ1-3; D gene uncertain. This CDR3 spans 12 amino acids. Germline CDR1 and CDR2: SGHNT and YYREEE (reference sequence). Trimming took off 3 bases at V and 4 bases at J, with 5 bases between the two ends. Here the CDR3 DNA reads TGTGCCAGCAGCTCCCAGGGAAACACCATATATTTT. It codes for CASSSQGNTIYF. The variable domain in full, completed from reference TRBV5-4 and TRBJ1-3, reads ETGVTQSPTHLIKTRGQQVTLRCSSQSGHNTVSWYQQALGQGPQFIFQYYREEENGRGNFPPRFSGLQFPNYSSELNVNALELDDSALYLCASSSQGNTIYFGEGSWLTVV.

CDR3 nucleotide sequence: TGTGCCAGCAAGAGTGGGGGGGCTTTCGAGGAGACCCAGTACTTC. Amino acid sequence: CASKSGGAFEETQYF. The genes are TRBV5-8 and TRBJ2-5; maybe TRBD2 (7 bases). This CDR3 region has 15 residues. Trimming took off 6 bases at V and 5 bases at J, with 20 bases between the two ends. Germline-derived CDR1 and CDR2 are SGHTS and YDEGEE.

This chain links TRBV29-1 with TRBJ2-3; the D gene is possibly TRBD1 (6 bases). Germline V gene lookup returns CDR1 SQVTM and CDR2 ANQGSEA. Between the trimmed V and J ends, which lost 6 bases and 6 bases, there was a span of 19 bases. This CDR3 has 14 residues. CDR3 sequence reads: CSVLAQGFSDTQYF. The CDR3 DNA is TGCAGCGTCCTGGCACAGGGTTTTTCGGATACGCAGTATTTT.

The chain employs TRBV7-2 and TRBJ1-2, with a tentative D call TRBD1 (5 bases). Germline CDR1 SGHTA, CDR2 FQGNSA. The germline V and J ends were trimmed by 5 bases and 0 bases, with 10 bases remaining between them. The CDR3 extends over 14 amino acids. This CDR3 reads CASSPGPANYGYTF. CDR3 DNA sequence: TGTGCCAGCAGCCCGGGACCAGCTAACTATGGCTACACCTTC.

V gene TRBV5-4 combines with J gene TRBJ2-3; D is perhaps TRBD2 (6 bases). The CDR3 has 14 amino acids. Trimming shortened V by 4 bases and J by 5 bases, and 14 bases separated the two germline ends. CDR1 and CDR2 (germline): SGHNT, YYREEE (reference sequence). CDR3 in amino acids: CASSPGLSQDTQYF. The CDR3 DNA sequence: TGTGCCAGCAGCCCAGGACTATCTCAAGATACGCAGTATTTT. Full variable domain (rest looked up from reference TRBV5-4 and TRBJ2-3): ETGVTQSPTHLIKTRGQQVTLRCSSQSGHNTVSWYQQALGQGPQFIFQYYREEENGRGNFPPRFSGLQFPNYSSELNVNALELDDSALYLCASSPGLSQDTQYFGPGTRLTVL.

The table lists this clone with a count of one. This chain links TRBV10-3 with TRBJ2-3; D remains ambiguous. The CDR3 covers 12 residues. V was trimmed by 9 bases and J by 5 bases, leaving 12 bases between them. From germline, CDR1 is ENHRY and CDR2 SYGVKD. CDR3 protein: CAMSDFEDTQYF. Written as DNA, the CDR3 is TGTGCCATGTCAGACTTCGAAGATACGCAGTATTTT.

The V and J genes are TRBV18 and TRBJ2-2; D remains ambiguous. V shed 5 bases and J shed 3 bases, with 10 bases lying between them. This CDR3 spans 14 amino acids. CDR1 is KGHSH, CDR2 LQKENI, per germline. In nucleotides, the CDR3 is TGTGCCAGCTCAAGTGCAGGTGACACCGGGGAGCTGTTTTTT. Translated: CASSSAGDTGELFF.

J is TRBJ2-5 and V is TRBV5-1; 8 bases are shared with TRBD2. V was pared by 7 bases and J by 2 bases, with 7 bases of the junction left unmatched. CDR1 is SGHRS, CDR2 YFSETQ, per germline. This CDR3 has 14 residues. For the CDR3, the DNA is TGCGCCAGCCGAAGAATAGCGGGGCAAGAGACCCAGTACTTC. Translated, it gives CASRRIAGQETQYF.

This chain connects TRBV11-3 to TRBJ2-1, with D possibly being TRBD2 (7 bases). Germline V gene data show CDR1 as SGHNT and CDR2 as YENEEA. CDR3 length: 14 residues. Trimming pared 1 base from V and 9 bases from J, leaving 13 bases between. The CDR3 DNA sequence: TGTGCCAGCAGCTTAGGTGGGGGGGCCGGTGAGCAGTTCTTC. It specifies CASSLGGGAGEQFF.

The table lists this clone with a count of one. This chain links TRBV6-5 with TRBJ1-1; weak D call: TRBD1 (5 bases). Germline CDR1 is MNHEY and CDR2 is SVGAGI. V was pared by 6 bases and J by 7 bases, with 15 bases between. This CDR3 spans 13 amino acids. Written as DNA, the CDR3 is TGTGCCAGCAGGGTGACAGACGAGAGTGAAGCTTTCTTT. This sequence encodes CASRVTDESEAFF.

The chain employs TRBV6-6 and TRBJ2-4, with a tentative D call TRBD1 (5 bases). This CDR3 is built from 18 residues. Trimming removed 5 bases at V and 7 bases at J, with 27 bases between. Germline lookup yields CDR1 MNHNY and CDR2 SVGAGI (reference sequence). CDR3 in DNA: TGTGCCAGCAGTCCCAAGACAATTCGACAGTTCGCTTTGAACATTCAGTACTTC. Protein: CASSPKTIRQFALNIQYF.

This clone has just one count. The chain carries TRBV4-1 and TRBJ1-4; D is unresolved. The CDR3 runs 18 residues. From germline, CDR1 is MGHRA and CDR2 YSYEKL. V shed 0 bases and J shed 0 bases, with 14 bases lying between them. As DNA, the CDR3 is TGCGCCAGCAGCCAAGATCCCCTTTTTATTCCAACTAATGAAAAACTGTTTTTT. As protein: CASSQDPLFIPTNEKLFF.

The chain couples TRBV19 to TRBJ2-7, with 7 bases fitting TRBD2. CDR3 length equals 16 residues. J gave up 0 bases and V 1 base, and 6 bases lay outside the gene matches. Germline CDR1 reads LNHDA; CDR2 reads SQIVND (reference sequence). CDR3 in DNA: TGTGCCAGTAGTATAGCCGGGGGGTGGAGCTCCTACGAGCAGTACTTC. Its translation: CASSIAGGWSSYEQYF.

This clone was found a few times. V gene TRBV3-1 (or the pseudogene TRBV3-2) combines with J gene TRBJ1-6, with no clear D. Germline values: CDR1 LGHDT, CDR2 YNNKEL (reference sequence). The CDR3 is 14 residues long. The ends were cut back, 1 base at V and 8 bases at J, with 9 bases in the middle. CDR3 protein: CASSQGQADSPLHF. Here the CDR3 DNA reads TGTGCCAGCAGCCAAGGTCAGGCGGATTCACCCCTCCACTTT.